Following are 16 T cell receptor beta chains from one sample sequenced in a study of T cell responses to AZD1222 COVID-19 vaccine. Assay used: immunoSEQ multiplex PCR; TCRdb lists only in-frame clones, some missing. The sample carries approximately 100,000 clones, 89% recorded once. Material: peripheral blood, obtained on day 0 of AZD1222 vaccination. These receptors all stem from an adult in good health.

The chain has TRBV25-1 and TRBJ1-1; the D gene is possibly TRBD1 (6 bases). There are 15 residues in the CDR3. The V and J ends lost 1 base and 4 bases respectively, with 13 bases between them. Looked up from germline, CDR1 is MGHDK and CDR2 is SYGVNS. The CDR3 here is CASSESYRAGTEAFF. CDR3 nucleotide sequence: TGTGCCAGCAGTGAATCTTACAGGGCAGGCACTGAAGCTTTCTTT.

The V gene is TRBV7-9, the J gene TRBJ2-1, with 10 bases fitting TRBD1. V was pared by 5 bases and J by 2 bases, with 6 bases of the junction left unmatched. CDR3 length: 16 amino acids. Germline assignment: CDR1 SEHNR and CDR2 FQNEAQ (reference sequence). CDR3: CASSPPGTGAYNEQFF. CDR3 in DNA: TGTGCCAGCAGCCCACCGGGGACAGGGGCCTACAATGAGCAGTTCTTC. The variable domain in full, completed from reference TRBV7-9 and TRBJ2-1, reads DTGVSQNPRHKITKRGQNVTFRCDPISEHNRLYWYRQTLGQGPEFLTYFQNEAQLEKSRLLSDRFSAERPKGSFSTLEIQRTEQGDSAMYLCASSPPGTGAYNEQFFGPGTRLTVL.

A word on this clone: In this CDR3 the conserved last residue, phenylalanine or tryptophan, is missing, so a read error is likely. The chain has TRBV5-4 and TRBJ1-6; the D gene is possibly TRBD1 (6 bases). Trimming shortened V by 5 bases and J by 0 bases, and 12 bases separated the two germline ends. Germline CDR1 SGHNT, CDR2 YYREEE (reference sequence). CDR3 length: 16 residues. The CDR3 bases are TGTGCCAGCAGTGACACAGGGAGCTCCTATAATTCACCCCTCCACCTT. Amino acids: CASSDTGSSYNSPLHL.

V gene TRBV15 combines with J gene TRBJ2-7; no clear D gene. This CDR3 has 15 residues. Germline assignment: CDR1 LNHNV and CDR2 YYDKDF (reference sequence). Trimming pared 0 bases from V and 0 bases from J, leaving 9 bases between. CDR3 coding DNA: TGTGCCACCAGCAGAGATCCGGCCGGCTCCTACGAGCAGTACTTC. Its protein is CATSRDPAGSYEQYF.

This clone was observed once. J is TRBJ2-2 and V is TRBV5-1; no firm D call. CDR3 length: 15 amino acids. Per germline, CDR1 SGHRS and CDR2 YFSETQ. The V end lost 0 bases, the J end lost 3 bases, and 9 bases lay between the germline ends. The CDR3 DNA follows: TGCGCCAGCAGCTTGGCCCAGCCCGACACCGGGGAGCTGTTTTTT. Protein product: CASSLAQPDTGELFF.

The rearrangement joins TRBV4-1 to TRBJ1-3; D is undetermined. From germline, CDR1 is MGHRA and CDR2 YSYEKL. CDR3 length: 13 residues. The V end lost 2 bases, the J end lost 2 bases, and 4 bases lay between the germline ends. CDR3 bases: TGCGCCAGCAGCCAACTACCTGGAAACACCATATATTTT. This codes for CASSQLPGNTIYF.

V is TRBV14 and J is TRBJ2-7, with no clear D. V was trimmed by 0 bases and J by 1 base, leaving 13 bases between them. The CDR3 totals 16 residues. The V gene's germline CDR1 is SGHDN and CDR2 FVKESK. The CDR3 spells CASSQEVGARSYEQYF. DNA for the CDR3: TGTGCCAGCAGCCAAGAGGTGGGCGCAAGATCCTACGAGCAGTACTTC.

This chain uses TRBV5-8 with TRBJ1-6; 7 bases agree with TRBD1. The germline V gene encodes CDR1 SGHTS and CDR2 YDEGEE. V was pared by 4 bases and J by 7 bases, with 11 bases of the junction left unmatched. This CDR3 spans 16 amino acids. CDR3: CASSESDGTANSPLHF. As DNA, the CDR3 is TGTGCCAGCAGCGAGTCGGATGGGACAGCAAATTCACCCCTCCACTTT. The full variable domain, rest sourced from reference TRBV5-8 and TRBJ1-6, is EAGVTQSPTHLIKTRGQQATLRCSPISGHTSVYWYQQALGLGLQFLLWYDEGEERNRGNFPPRFSGRQFPNYSSELNVNALELEDSALYLCASSESDGTANSPLHFGNGTRLTVT.

The V and J genes are TRBV7-9 and TRBJ1-2, with D unresolved. The length of the CDR3 is 14 residues. Germline V gives CDR1 SEHNR, CDR2 FQNEAQ (reference sequence). Trimming took 5 bases from V and 5 from J, leaving 15 bases between them. The CDR3 bases are TGTGCCAGCAGCCCCAGCCAGGCCTCATATGGCTACACCTTC. As protein: CASSPSQASYGYTF.

Turning to this clone: The CDR3 does not end in the conserved phenylalanine or tryptophan, so this is likely a read error. The rearrangement links TRBV28 to TRBJ1-6; D is unclear. This CDR3 comprises 17 residues. Germline CDR1 MDHEN, CDR2 SYDVKM. Trimming left V 5 bases short and J 7 bases short, with 21 bases between. The CDR3 nucleotides read TGTGCCAGCAGTCAAATTTGGGAGACTGGACGAAATTCACCCCTCCACCTT. Its translation is CASSQIWETGRNSPLHL.

The CDR3 region has the DNA TGTGCCAGCAGCTTAGTTAGCAGGTCGAACACCGGGGAGCTGTTTTTT. Its translation is CASSLVSRSNTGELFF. The chain employs TRBV7-6 and TRBJ2-2; D is unresolved. CDR3 length: 16 residues. Germline V gives CDR1 SGHVS, CDR2 FNYEAQ. Trimming pared 1 base from V and 0 bases from J, leaving 9 bases between.

The DNA of the CDR3 is TGTGCCAGCAGCCAAGAGAGGCGCCACGAGCAGTACTTC. Protein product: CASSQERRHEQYF. The chain links TRBV3-1 (or the pseudogene TRBV3-2) to TRBJ2-7; D is undetermined. This CDR3 comprises 13 residues. Germline values: CDR1 LGHDT, CDR2 YNNKEL (reference sequence). The germline V and J ends were trimmed by 0 bases and 5 bases, with 8 bases remaining between them.

This rearrangement joins TRBV10-3 to TRBJ2-3; no definite D call. The CDR3 spans 14 residues. Per germline, CDR1 ENHRY and CDR2 SYGVKD. The V gene lost 4 bases and the J gene lost 1 base, with 9 bases spanning the gap. The CDR3 loop reads CAISGASGTDTQYF. The CDR3 coding sequence is TGTGCCATCAGTGGGGCTAGTGGCACAGATACGCAGTATTTT.

The chain joins TRBV5-1 to TRBJ2-5; no clear D. Trimming cost V 0 bases and J 7 bases, with 22 bases left between them. The CDR3 extends over 17 amino acids. CDR1 and CDR2 from the germline V gene are SGHRS and YFSETQ. The chain's CDR3 is CASSLVSGWKSIGTQYF. In DNA form, the CDR3 reads TGCGCCAGCAGCTTGGTTTCGGGTTGGAAGAGTATTGGGACCCAGTACTTC.

The V gene is TRBV3-1 (or the pseudogene TRBV3-2), the J gene TRBJ1-2, with a possible D match to TRBD1 (6 bases). Per the germline V gene, CDR1 is LGHDT and CDR2 is YNNKEL (reference sequence). The V end lost 1 base, the J end lost 4 bases, and 10 bases lay between the germline ends. The CDR3 has 14 amino acids. The CDR3 nucleotides are TGTGCCAGCAGCCAAGGGGGACAACTCTATGGCTACACCTTC. Amino acids: CASSQGGQLYGYTF.

V gene TRBV7-3 combines with J gene TRBJ1-2, with D perhaps matching TRBD1 (5 bases). Germline V CDR1 and CDR2: SGHTA, FQGTGA. The CDR3 is made up of 14 amino acids. The germline V and J ends were trimmed by 5 bases and 8 bases, with 18 bases remaining between them. This CDR3 reads CASSPGAPTGGYTF. The CDR3 region has the DNA TGTGCCAGCAGCCCCGGGGCCCCCACCGGCGGCTACACCTTC.